These 29 T cell receptor beta chains came from one sample sequenced in a study of blood T cells in healthy people across ages. With a J-beta primer mix and a sample-barcoded 5' primer, a second PCR ran roughly 7 to 11 cycles. TCRdb re-derived calls from the 5' RACE reads in MiXCR, one entry per CDR3 protein. The sample has 500,000 to 600,000 distinct CDR3 sequences, 27% seen once. The sequencing sample was made of blood. The receptors here all came from a woman in her seventies in good health.

This chain uses TRBV11-3 with TRBJ1-1, with 8 bases aligning to TRBD1. Germline-derived CDR1 and CDR2 are SGHNT and YENEEA. Unmatched junction bases numbered 5, after V lost 1 base and J lost 1 base. CDR3 length: 16 residues. CDR3: CASSLGRTGSNTEAFF. CDR3 sequence (DNA): TGTGCCAGCAGCTTAGGCCGGACAGGGTCGAACACTGAAGCTTTCTTT.

This chain connects TRBV6-1 to TRBJ2-7; D ambiguous. Germline V lookup: CDR1 MNHNS, CDR2 SASEGT. Deletions cut 8 bases from V and 9 bases from J, with 14 bases between. The CDR3 covers 11 residues. CDR3 sequence (DNA): TGTGCCAGCGGCCAGGTGCGTGGGCAGTACTTC. Translated, it gives CASGQVRGQYF.

This sequence joins TRBV20-1 and TRBJ1-3; D unresolved. Per germline, CDR1 DFQATT and CDR2 SNEGSKA (reference sequence). The CDR3 spans 15 residues. V lost 7 bases and J lost 0, with 16 bases in between. This CDR3 reads CSGTGAADSGNTIYF. CDR3 nucleotide sequence: TGCAGTGGTACGGGAGCGGCCGACTCTGGAAACACCATATATTTT.

V gene TRBV30 combines with J gene TRBJ2-3; TRBD1 matches 7 bases. Germline V gene data show CDR1 as GTSNPN and CDR2 as SVGIG (reference sequence). CDR3 size: 15 residues. The junction had 13 bases not matched to a gene; V was cut back by 6 bases and J by 4 bases. In DNA form, the CDR3 reads TGTGCCTGCCACTCGGACAGGCCCACCTCAGATACGCAGTATTTT. Encoded protein: CACHSDRPTSDTQYF. Looking up the rest from reference TRBV30 and TRBJ2-3 gives the full variable domain: SQTIHQWPATLVQPVGSPLSLECTVEGTSNPNLYWYRQAAGRGLQLLFYSVGIGQISSEVPQNLSASRPQDRQFILSSKKLLLSDSGFYLCACHSDRPTSDTQYFGPGTRLTVL.

This clonotype was detected only a few times. The V call is TRBV6-2 or TRBV6-3, the J call TRBJ2-1; no definite D call. CDR1 and CDR2 (germline): MNHEY, SVGEGT. Trimming left V 6 bases short and J 4 bases short, with 10 bases between. The CDR3 extends over 13 amino acids. CDR3 loop: CASSQQLYNEQFF. The CDR3 DNA follows: TGTGCCAGCAGCCAACAGCTTTACAATGAGCAGTTCTTC.

This clonotype was detected only a few times. V usage is TRBV7-2 and J usage is TRBJ2-5; TRBD2 matches 11 bases. The J call could be wrong; TRBJ2-7 is a better fit for the DNA end. Germline values: CDR1 SGHTA, CDR2 FQGNSA. CDR3 size: 13 residues. In nucleotides, the CDR3 is TGTGCCAGCAGAACTAGCGGGGGTTACGAGCAGTACTTC. It translates to CASRTSGGYEQYF.

A few counts support this clonotype. The chain combines TRBV11-2 with TRBJ1-2, with D possibly matching TRBD1 (6 bases). The CDR3 has 16 residues. V shed 4 bases and J shed 2 bases, with 17 bases lying between them. Germline CDR1 SGHAT, CDR2 FQNNGV. The CDR3 here is CASSYPAGQGNYGYTF. CDR3 nucleotide sequence: TGTGCCAGCAGCTACCCGGCGGGGCAGGGGAACTATGGCTACACCTTC. The full variable domain, in which reference TRBV11-2 and TRBJ1-2 provide the parts outside the CDR3, is EAGVAQSPRYKIIEKRQSVAFWCNPISGHATLYWYQQILGQGPKLLIQFQNNGVVDDSQLPKDRFSAERLKGVDSTLKIQPAKLEDSAVYLCASSYPAGQGNYGYTFGSGTRLTVV.

The gene calls are TRBV7-2 and TRBJ2-1; no definite D call. The CDR3 covers 11 residues. Germline V CDR1 and CDR2: SGHTA, FQGNSA. Trimming cost V 3 bases and J 9 bases, with 6 bases left between them. In nucleotides, the CDR3 is TGTGCCAGCAGCTTGGGCCCTGAGCAGTTCTTC. It specifies CASSLGPEQFF.

This clonotype was detected only a few times. This rearrangement joins TRBV5-1 to TRBJ2-1; D remains ambiguous. This CDR3 is 15 amino acids long. The V and J ends lost 4 bases and 5 bases respectively, with 16 bases between them. Germline CDR1 reads SGHRS; CDR2 reads YFSETQ. The CDR3 DNA follows: TGCGCCAGCAGCATGACGCCTTCAAAAAACAATGAGCAGTTCTTC. Residues: CASSMTPSKNNEQFF.

This clonotype was seen a handful of times. The chain joins TRBV7-9 to TRBJ1-1, with TRBD1 matching over 7 bases. The trim removed 5 bases at V and 5 bases at J, leaving 11 bases unmatched. This CDR3 region has 15 residues. CDR1 and CDR2 (germline): SEHNR, FQNEAQ (reference sequence). The CDR3 here is CASSDDVRGPTEAFF. In DNA form, the CDR3 reads TGTGCCAGCAGCGACGATGTGAGGGGGCCAACTGAAGCTTTCTTT.

This clonotype was seen at least ten times. This chain links TRBV3-1 with TRBJ1-1, with unresolved D. The CDR3 spans 12 residues. Germline CDR1 reads LGHDT; CDR2 reads YNNKEL (reference sequence). Trimming left V 4 bases short and J 1 base short, with 4 bases between. The CDR3, as DNA: TGTGCCAGCAGCCGACAGAACACTGAAGCTTTCTTT. Amino acids: CASSRQNTEAFF. Full variable domain (remainder filled in from reference TRBV3-1 and TRBJ1-1): DTAVSQTPKYLVTQMGNDKSIKCEQNLGHDTMYWYKQDSKKFLKIMFSYNNKELIINETVPNRFSPKSPDKAHLNLHINSLELGDSAVYFCASSRQNTEAFFGQGTRLTVV.

Remarks on this clonotype: This CDR3 is missing its conserved last phenylalanine or tryptophan, likely due to a read error. V usage is TRBV5-1 and J usage is TRBJ1-2; TRBD1 might be the D (6 bases). CDR3 size: 15 residues. Germline values: CDR1 SGHRS, CDR2 YFSETQ. V shed 8 bases and J shed 6 bases, with 23 bases lying between them. CDR3 coding DNA: TGCGCCAGTAGCCTGGGGGCAGGGTCCTCCCATGGCTACACCTTG. Residues: CASSLGAGSSHGYTL.

This clonotype has more than one count but fewer than ten. The chain combines TRBV9 with TRBJ2-5; 9 bases map to TRBD1. CDR1 and CDR2 from the germline V gene are SGDLS and YYNGEE. The length of the CDR3 is 16 residues. Unmatched junction bases numbered 12, after V lost 4 bases and J lost 5 bases. CDR3 amino acids: CASSWGTGGPGETQYF. The CDR3, as DNA: TGTGCCAGCAGCTGGGGAACAGGGGGCCCAGGGGAGACCCAGTACTTC.

The rearrangement links TRBV20-1 to TRBJ2-3; D is uncertain. The CDR3 sequence is 11 residues long. Germline CDR1 is DFQATT and CDR2 is SNEGSKA (reference sequence). V was pared by 7 bases and J by 4 bases, with 9 bases between. The CDR3 is CSGRFSDTQYF. In nucleotides, the CDR3 is TGCAGTGGAAGATTCTCAGATACGCAGTATTTT.

This clonotype was recorded a few times. J is TRBJ2-4 and V is TRBV7-9; 9 bases agree with TRBD1. The germline V gene encodes CDR1 SEHNR and CDR2 FQNEAQ (reference sequence). V lost 4 bases and J lost 8; bases outside the gene matches: 9. The CDR3 runs 15 residues. DNA of the CDR3: TGTGCCAGCAGCTCACAGGGGGCGGGATTAGACATTCAGTACTTC. Protein product: CASSSQGAGLDIQYF.

The table lists this clonotype with a count of one. The rearrangement joins TRBV7-2 to TRBJ1-2, with D perhaps matching TRBD1 (6 bases). Trimming removed 7 bases at V and 8 bases at J, with 20 bases between. There are 14 residues in the CDR3. Germline V gives CDR1 SGHTA, CDR2 FQGNSA. CDR3 DNA sequence: TGTGCCAGCACCTTCGGAGGGACACCCAAGGGCTACACCTTC. Translating it yields CASTFGGTPKGYTF. Complete variable domain (other parts from reference TRBV7-2 and TRBJ1-2): GAGVSQSPSNKVTEKGKDVELRCDPISGHTALYWYRQSLGQGLEFLIYFQGNSAPDKSGLPSDRFSAERTGGSVSTLTIQRTQQEDSAVYLCASTFGGTPKGYTFGSGTRLTVV.

The chain employs TRBV7-2 and TRBJ1-5; D is uncertain. In germline, CDR1 is SGHTA, CDR2 FQGNSA. V was clipped by 2 bases and J by 9 bases, with 14 bases between them. The CDR3 consists of 14 residues. In nucleotides, the CDR3 is TGTGCCAGCAGCTTAAAGGCAGAAGTATCGCCCCAGCATTTT. It codes for CASSLKAEVSPQHF.

The rearrangement uses TRBV7-8 and TRBJ2-1; TRBD2 matches 12 bases. This CDR3 spans 15 amino acids. V shed 5 bases, J shed 4 bases, and the junction held 3 bases outside the gene matches. CDR1 and CDR2 from the germline V gene are SGHVS and FQNEAQ. The CDR3 DNA follows: TGTGCCAGCAGCACGACTAGCGGGGGTTACAATGAGCAGTTCTTC. Protein product: CASSTTSGGYNEQFF.

The chain couples TRBV7-9 to TRBJ2-5; no reliable D call. The CDR3 loop spans 12 amino acids. The germline V gene encodes CDR1 SEHNR and CDR2 FQNEAQ (reference sequence). Trimming removed 3 bases from V and 6 bases from J, with 8 bases in between. DNA of the CDR3: TGTGCCAGCAGCTTCGTCGGACAGACCCAGTACTTC. The encoded protein is CASSFVGQTQYF.

V and J are TRBV18 and TRBJ2-5; 9 bases match TRBD1. V dropped 2 bases and J dropped 2; count of bases not matched to a gene: 6. Germline V gene sequence: CDR1 KGHSH, CDR2 LQKENI. The length of the CDR3 is 16 residues. CDR3 amino acids: CASSPFFGTGQETQYF. The CDR3 DNA sequence: TGTGCCAGCTCACCATTCTTCGGGACAGGGCAAGAGACCCAGTACTTC.

The table lists this clonotype with a few counts. The chain couples TRBV12-5 to TRBJ1-1; unclear D gene. The CDR3 contains 11 residues. Germline loops: CDR1 LGHNT, CDR2 FRNRAP. Between the trimmed V and J ends, which lost 7 bases and 3 bases, there was a span of 6 bases. For the CDR3, the DNA is TGTGCTAGTGACGAATACACTGAAGCTTTCTTT. As protein: CASDEYTEAFF.

This clonotype was counted once. V and J are TRBV20-1 and TRBJ2-5, with 10 positions matching TRBD2. The CDR3 is 17 residues long. V shed 3 bases, J shed 2 bases, and the junction held 12 bases outside the gene matches. The germline gives CDR1 DFQATT, CDR2 SNEGSKA (reference sequence). CDR3 in amino acids: CSARVLLAGYRQETQYF. The CDR3 DNA sequence: TGCAGTGCTAGGGTCTTACTAGCGGGGTATCGACAAGAGACCCAGTACTTC.

This clonotype has a handful of counts. The J gene is TRBJ2-3, the V gene TRBV20-1; 12 nucleotides line up with TRBD1. Germline V CDR1 and CDR2: DFQATT, SNEGSKA (reference sequence). This CDR3 has 15 amino acids. The CDR3 protein is CRGTGGAGDTDTQYF. The CDR3 region has the DNA TGCAGGGGGACAGGGGGCGCAGGGGACACAGATACGCAGTATTTT.

The chain joins TRBV20-1 to TRBJ1-3; TRBD1 matches at 11 bases. V was pared by 0 bases and J by 8 bases, with 3 bases of the junction left unmatched. CDR3 length: 14 amino acids. Germline lookup yields CDR1 DFQATT and CDR2 SNEGSKA (reference sequence). The CDR3 DNA sequence: TGCAGTGCTAGAGAAGGGACAGGGGGGGACACCATATATTTT. Residues: CSAREGTGGDTIYF.

The genes are TRBV2 and TRBJ2-7, with 8 positions matching TRBD1. From germline, CDR1 is SNHLY and CDR2 FYNNEI. The CDR3 covers 17 residues. Unmatched junction bases numbered 11, after V lost 3 bases and J lost 1 base. CDR3 residues: CASSEAGGRMDSYEQYF. Written as DNA, the CDR3 is TGTGCCAGCAGTGAGGCAGGGGGCAGGATGGATTCCTACGAGCAGTACTTC.

The chain is built from TRBV5-1 and TRBJ2-2; D is unresolved. The CDR3 consists of 14 residues. Germline V CDR1 and CDR2: SGHRS, YFSETQ. Trimming cost V 3 bases and J 3 bases, with 9 bases left between them. CDR3 sequence reads: CASSYRTDTGELFF. In DNA, the CDR3 is TGCGCCAGCAGCTACCGGACGGACACCGGGGAGCTGTTTTTT. Based on the CDR3 plus reference TRBV5-1 and TRBJ2-2, the full variable domain is KAGVTQTPRYLIKTRGQQVTLSCSPISGHRSVSWYQQTPGQGLQFLFEYFSETQRNKGNFPGRFSGRQFSNSRSEMNVSTLELGDSALYLCASSYRTDTGELFFGEGSRLTVL.

In its sample, this clonotype was seen a few times. The V gene is TRBV20-1, the J gene TRBJ1-1; D possibly corresponds to TRBD1 (5 bases). This CDR3 contains 16 residues. The V gene's germline CDR1 is DFQATT and CDR2 SNEGSKA (reference sequence). Trimming removed 4 bases at V and 1 base at J, with 19 bases between. CDR3 loop: CSAKHGGFRSNTEAFF. CDR3 DNA: TGCAGTGCTAAGCACGGGGGTTTCCGATCGAACACTGAAGCTTTCTTT.

This clonotype was counted between two and nine times. The chain couples TRBV6-4 to TRBJ2-1; TRBD2 aligns across 8 bases. The CDR3 is 16 amino acids. The germline V gene encodes CDR1 MRHNA and CDR2 SNTAGT. Germline trimming cut 4 bases from V and 6 bases from J; bases unmatched to any gene: 11. CDR3 in amino acids: CASSANPGTSRNEQFF. CDR3 sequence (DNA): TGTGCCAGCAGTGCCAATCCCGGGACTAGTCGCAATGAGCAGTTCTTC.

The chain carries TRBV7-9 and TRBJ2-5, with D hard to call. Near its end, the DNA agrees better with TRBJ2-1, so the J call may be wrong. The CDR3 contains 11 residues. Germline CDR1 and CDR2: SEHNR and FQNEAQ (reference sequence). The CDR3 region is CASSSSHEQFF. In DNA form, the CDR3 reads TGTGCCAGCAGCTCTTCACATGAGCAGTTCTTC.